This record looks at one T cell receptor beta chain sequence and its context. This clone was seen a few times. Its antigen target is currently unknown. Qualities for individual bases were not recorded, and no much larger clone is one base off. This record belongs to a study of blood T cell repertoires in COVID-19 (dated by TCRdb to the early 2020s). Background on the whole study: The collaborator samples originated in the United States, Italy and Spain and spanned the acute and convalescent phases of COVID-19. The prospective study material was composed of cDNA or gDNA derived from T cells, B-cell-depleted T cells, or PBMCs. The repertoires were released in a freely available public database meant as a resource for research on the immune response to SARS-CoV-2. Subjects who had been exposed to COVID-19, were actively infected with it, or had recovered from it provided the deeply sampled blood TCRbeta repertoires that made up the dataset. HLA class I and class II types, where available, came from metadata supplied by the sample provider rather than from assay-based typing. Samples came from the ongoing ImmuneRACE study (first 160 participants) plus 1,254 subjects from 6 global collaborators. A de-identified subject ID, COVID-19 status, age in years and sex were almost always included in the sample metadata.

The immunoSEQ Assay, a bias-controlled multiplex PCR, was used to amplify TCRbeta CDR3 regions from genomic DNA. From the authors' description of their analysis: Within the assay, amplification of reference gene primers was used to estimate how many nucleated cells each sample contained. To quantify the absolute abundance of each unique TCRbeta CDR3 rearrangement, sequence reads were collapsed and filtered. For each sample, productive Simpson clonality was calculated by taking the square root of Simpson's diversity index across productive rearrangements. The immuneACCESS repertoire file appears here via TCRdb, limited to in-frame rearrangements. These files lack a portion of the clones; in checked studies, under half of the deficit traces to unresolved V genes, and the cause of the others is not known. V, J and clone size reflect that table, while D and trimming were determined from the DNA. The sample table lists about 63,000 clones, around 80% of them with a count of one. Around 4.1% of the sample is in the top ten clones.

Sequences MGHDK (CDR1) and SYGVNS (CDR2) are obtained from the germline V gene. V loses 5 bases at its end and J loses 7 bases; junction bases beyond the gene matches: 10. The CDR3 runs 15 amino acids, cysteine and phenylalanine included. The DNA shown is the 45-base CDR3, in frame from base 1. Overall study results and their limits: The quantity of clinical and demographic metadata differed by source and by participant and was supplied without curation.

Participants in the prospective study were aged roughly 18 to 100 years, lived in about two dozen United States geographic areas, and enrolled through a virtual design. In the prospective study, cohorts were assigned on the basis of participant-reported clinical history obtained from a screening survey and a study questionnaire. In the prospective study, whole blood, serum and a nasopharyngeal or oropharyngeal swab were collected from each participant by mobile phlebotomists. Over an approximately 2-month period, participants in the prospective study had the option of providing additional blood draws and questionnaires. Before DNA extraction, prospective study blood samples were shipped either frozen or at room temperature.

The sequence is built from TRBV25-1 and TRBJ1-1, and TRBD1 aligns with 10 junction nucleotides. Source material: PBMCs or T cells enriched from blood (not recorded which). The clonotype comes from a middle-aged woman with acute COVID-19. The bases are TGTGCCAGCAGTCCCCAAGGGACAGGGGCGAATGAAGCTTTCTTT. The encoded protein is CASSPQGTGANEAFF.